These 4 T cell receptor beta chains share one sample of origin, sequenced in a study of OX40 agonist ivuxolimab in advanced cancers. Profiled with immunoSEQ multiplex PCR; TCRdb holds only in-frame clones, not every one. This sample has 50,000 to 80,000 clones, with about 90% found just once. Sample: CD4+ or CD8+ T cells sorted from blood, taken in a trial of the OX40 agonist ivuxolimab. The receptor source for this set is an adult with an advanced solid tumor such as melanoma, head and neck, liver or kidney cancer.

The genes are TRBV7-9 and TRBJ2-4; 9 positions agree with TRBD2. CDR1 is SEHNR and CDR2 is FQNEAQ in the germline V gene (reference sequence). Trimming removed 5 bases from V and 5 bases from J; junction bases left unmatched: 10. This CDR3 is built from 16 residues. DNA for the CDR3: TGTGCCAGCAGCCCCTTGGCGGGAGGGTGGGAAAACATTCAGTACTTC. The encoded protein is CASSPLAGGWENIQYF.

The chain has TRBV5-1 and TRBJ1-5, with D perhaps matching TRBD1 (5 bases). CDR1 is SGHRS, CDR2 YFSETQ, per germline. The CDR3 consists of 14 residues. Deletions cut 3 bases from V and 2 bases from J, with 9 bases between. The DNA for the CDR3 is TGCGCCAGCAGCTCTGTGGGGGGCAATCAGCCCCAGCATTTT. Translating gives CASSSVGGNQPQHF.

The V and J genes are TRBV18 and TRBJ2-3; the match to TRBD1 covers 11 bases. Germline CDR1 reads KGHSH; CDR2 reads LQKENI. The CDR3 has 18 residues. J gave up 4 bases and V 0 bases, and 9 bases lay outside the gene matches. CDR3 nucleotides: TGTGCCAGCTCACCACCGACCGGGACAGGGGGGACAGCAGATACGCAGTATTTT. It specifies CASSPPTGTGGTADTQYF.

The CDR3: CASRVREASNQPQHF. The CDR3 DNA reads as TGTGCCAGCAGGGTCAGGGAGGCCAGCAATCAGCCCCAGCATTTT. The chain carries TRBV6-5 and TRBJ1-5; D may be TRBD1 (5 bases). Trimming cost V 6 bases and J 1 base, with 13 bases left between them. Germline V gene data show CDR1 as MNHEY and CDR2 as SVGAGI. The CDR3 extends over 15 amino acids.